These T cell receptor beta chains were read from a single sample in a study of long-term antiretroviral therapy in people with HIV. Assay: immunoSEQ multiplex PCR; the TCRdb copy retains only in-frame clones and omits some. The table has roughly 30,000 clones, around 85% seen once. The sequencing here drew on unsorted PBMCs, taken 0.8 years before starting antiretroviral therapy. The receptors shown here come from a man aged 18 to 29 with HIV. Each CDR3 is given with its conserved first and last residue. Each record gives: J gene, V gene, clone size, D gene, CDR3 protein, CDR3 DNA. D genes are given only for firm matches. A clone size is listed for some rows: how often the clone was seen (once, few, many), or a class if it is expanded.

>TRBJ2-4|TRBV7-2|.|TRBD2
CASSSRISGGSDIQYF
TGTGCCAGCAGCTCCCGAATTAGCGGGGGGAGCGACATTCAGTACTTC
>TRBJ2-1|TRBV2|.|.
CASGVLSEQFF
TGTGCCAGCGGGGTGCTCAGTGAGCAGTTCTTC
>TRBJ2-2|TRBV30|.|TRBD2
CAWSRGLADTGELFF
TGTGCCTGGAGCAGGGGACTAGCAGACACCGGGGAGCTGTTTTTT
>TRBJ1-1|TRBV10-3|.|TRBD1
CAIRTTGVGEAFF
TGTGCCATCAGGACGACAGGGGTTGGTGAAGCTTTCTTT
>TRBJ1-5|TRBV11-2|.|.
CASSSNLGHQRPIQPQHF
TGTGCCAGCAGTTCAAACCTCGGACACCAAAGACCGATTCAGCCCCAGCATTTT
>TRBJ2-1|TRBV11-3|.|TRBD1
CASSLEGTGRDEQFF
TGTGCCAGCAGCTTAGAGGGGACAGGTAGAGATGAGCAGTTCTTC
>TRBJ1-2|TRBV6-5|.|TRBD1
CASTNTGGGYTF
TGTGCCAGCACCAATACAGGGGGCGGCTACACCTTC
>TRBJ2-2|TRBV19|.|.
CASSIGGEGGPLANTGELFF
TGTGCCAGTAGTATTGGCGGCGAGGGGGGGCCCCTCGCGAACACCGGGGAGCTGTTTTTT
>TRBJ1-4|TRBV19|.|.
CASSIFRAGGEKLFF
TGTGCCAGTAGTATATTCAGGGCCGGGGGTGAAAAACTGTTTTTT
>TRBJ1-5|TRBV6-6|.|TRBD1
CASSRQGRQLGQPQHF
TGTGCCAGCAGTAGACAGGGGCGCCAACTTGGCCAGCCCCAGCATTTT
>TRBJ1-5|TRBV6-5|.|.
CASRIGGFSNQPQHF
TGTGCCAGCAGGATAGGAGGGTTTAGCAATCAGCCCCAGCATTTT
>TRBJ1-1|TRBV6-5|.|.
CASSSSLGWGNTEAFF
TGTGCCAGCAGTTCTTCCCTTGGGTGGGGCAACACTGAAGCTTTCTTT
>TRBJ2-1|TRBV21-1|.|.
CASSKGRSSYNEQFF
TGTGCCAGCAGCAAAGGGAGAAGCTCCTACAATGAGCAGTTCTTC
>TRBJ2-7|TRBV9|.|.
CASSAGADTYEQYF
TGTGCCAGCAGCGCCGGGGCCGATACCTACGAGCAGTACTTC
>TRBJ1-5|TRBV27|few|.
CASSLTGSFNQPQHF
TGTGCCAGCAGTCTCACAGGGTCCTTCAATCAGCCCCAGCATTTT
>TRBJ2-7|TRBV19|few|.
CASSTRAGEQYF
TGTGCCAGTAGTACCCGTGCGGGCGAGCAGTACTTC
>TRBJ1-5|TRBV4-1|.|.
CASSQERESRNQPQHF
TGCGCCAGCAGCCAAGAACGGGAGTCTCGCAATCAGCCCCAGCATTTT